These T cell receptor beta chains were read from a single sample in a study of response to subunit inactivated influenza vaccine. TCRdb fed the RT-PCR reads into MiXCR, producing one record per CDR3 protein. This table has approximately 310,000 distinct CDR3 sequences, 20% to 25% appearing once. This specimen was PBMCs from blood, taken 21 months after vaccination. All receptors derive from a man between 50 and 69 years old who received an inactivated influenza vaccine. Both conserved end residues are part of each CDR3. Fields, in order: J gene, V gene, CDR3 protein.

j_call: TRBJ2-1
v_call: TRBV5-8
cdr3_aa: CASSFRLAGMNEQFF

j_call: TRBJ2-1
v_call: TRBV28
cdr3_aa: CASSSLQRAHLDEQFF

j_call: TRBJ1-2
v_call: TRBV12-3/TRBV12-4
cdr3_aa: CASSYDSYGYTF

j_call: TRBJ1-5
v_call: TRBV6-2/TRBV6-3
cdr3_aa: CASSPPTGMSGNQPQHF

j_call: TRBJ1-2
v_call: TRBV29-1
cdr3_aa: CSALAGAGYGYTF

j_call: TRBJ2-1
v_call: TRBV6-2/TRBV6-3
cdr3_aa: CASSARLGSQRIEQFF

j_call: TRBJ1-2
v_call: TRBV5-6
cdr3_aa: CARRSGSANYGYTF

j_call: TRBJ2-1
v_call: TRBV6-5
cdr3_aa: CASSYSGTTGLEQFF

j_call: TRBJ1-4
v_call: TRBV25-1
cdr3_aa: CASSEYKGTTNEKLFF

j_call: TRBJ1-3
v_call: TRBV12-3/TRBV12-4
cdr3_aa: CASSSGTPGNTIYF

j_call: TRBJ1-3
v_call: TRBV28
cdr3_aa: CASRRADSGNTIYF

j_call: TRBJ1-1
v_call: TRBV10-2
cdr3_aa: CASSNWLNRGWDTEAFF

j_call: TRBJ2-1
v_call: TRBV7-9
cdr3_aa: CASSVRDFSYNEQFF

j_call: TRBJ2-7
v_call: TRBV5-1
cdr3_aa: CASSTEQYLGQYF

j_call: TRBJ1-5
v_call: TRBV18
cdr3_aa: CASSPSGEYKPQHF

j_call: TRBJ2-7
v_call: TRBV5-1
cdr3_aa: CASSQASGDYEQYF

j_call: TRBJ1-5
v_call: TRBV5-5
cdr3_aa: CASSLAGLPHQPQHF

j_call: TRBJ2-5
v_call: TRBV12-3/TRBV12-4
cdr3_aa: CASSLGVRGETQYF

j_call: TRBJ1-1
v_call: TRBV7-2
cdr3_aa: CASSLDSGLATEAFF

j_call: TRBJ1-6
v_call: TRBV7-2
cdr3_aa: CASSLARKAEKLHF

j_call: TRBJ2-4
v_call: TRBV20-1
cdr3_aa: CSAREKRTENLNIQYF

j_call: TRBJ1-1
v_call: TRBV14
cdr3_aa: CASSQDQGPNTEAFF

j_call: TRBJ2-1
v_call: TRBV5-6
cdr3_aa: CASSLGSVGASFHF

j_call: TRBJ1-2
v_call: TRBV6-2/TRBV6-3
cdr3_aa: CASRPPSGLYGYTF

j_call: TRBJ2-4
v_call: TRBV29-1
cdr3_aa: CSVEDRLRWYF

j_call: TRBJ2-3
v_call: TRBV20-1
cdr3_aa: CSAFTPRTGGVTDTQYF

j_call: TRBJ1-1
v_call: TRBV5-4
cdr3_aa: CASSLAVTGGAEAFF

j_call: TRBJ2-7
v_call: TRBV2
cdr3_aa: CASSVGTSEIYEQYF

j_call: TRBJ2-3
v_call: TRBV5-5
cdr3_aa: CASSQITGFTDTQYF

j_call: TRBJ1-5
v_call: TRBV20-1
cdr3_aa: CSARDGQVGNQPQHF

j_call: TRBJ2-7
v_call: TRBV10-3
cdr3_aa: CASAGHSYEQYF

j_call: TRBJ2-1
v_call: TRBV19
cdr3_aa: CTSGQPRTSGRHNEQFF

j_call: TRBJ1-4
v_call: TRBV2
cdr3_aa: CASRTGRNEKLFF

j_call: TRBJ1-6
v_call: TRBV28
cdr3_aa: CASRRGAGYSPLHF

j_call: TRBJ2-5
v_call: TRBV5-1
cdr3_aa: CASSLRQQETQYF

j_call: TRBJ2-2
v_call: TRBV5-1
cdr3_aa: CASSLDSANTGELFF

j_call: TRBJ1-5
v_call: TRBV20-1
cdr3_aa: CSAFTPGIRQPQHF

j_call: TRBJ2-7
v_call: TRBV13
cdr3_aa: CASSLSIPYEQYF

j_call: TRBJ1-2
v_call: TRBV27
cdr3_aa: CASGGIRGPLGYTF

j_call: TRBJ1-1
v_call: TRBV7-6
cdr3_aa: CASTPPTDLNTEAFF

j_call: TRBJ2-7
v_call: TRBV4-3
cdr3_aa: CAINLEGEQYF

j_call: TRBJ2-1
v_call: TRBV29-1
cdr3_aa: CSVVNWDRYNEQFF